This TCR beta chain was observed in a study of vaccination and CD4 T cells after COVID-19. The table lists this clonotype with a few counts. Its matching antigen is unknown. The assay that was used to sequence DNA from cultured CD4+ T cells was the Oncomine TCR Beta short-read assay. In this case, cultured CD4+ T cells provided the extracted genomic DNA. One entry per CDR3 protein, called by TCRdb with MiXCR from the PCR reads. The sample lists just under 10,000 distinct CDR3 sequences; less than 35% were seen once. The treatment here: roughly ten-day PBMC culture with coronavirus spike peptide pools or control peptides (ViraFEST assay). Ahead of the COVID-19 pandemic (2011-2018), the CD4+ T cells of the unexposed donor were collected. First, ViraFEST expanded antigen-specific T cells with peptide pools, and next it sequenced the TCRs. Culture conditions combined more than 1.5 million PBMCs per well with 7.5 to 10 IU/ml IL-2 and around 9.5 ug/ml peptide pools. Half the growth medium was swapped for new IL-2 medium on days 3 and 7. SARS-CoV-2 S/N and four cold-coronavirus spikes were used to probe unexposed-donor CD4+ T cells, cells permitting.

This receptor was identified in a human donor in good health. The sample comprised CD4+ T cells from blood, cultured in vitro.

The CDR3 here is CASSLTQGSTDTQYF. DNA of the CDR3: TGTGCCAGCAGCTTGACGCAGGGAAGCACAGATACGCAGTATTTT. The rearrangement uses TRBV7-9 and TRBJ2-3, with TRBD1 as a possible D gene (5 bases). The CDR3 totals 15 residues. Looked up from germline, CDR1 is SEHNR and CDR2 is FQNEAQ (reference sequence). V was cut by 3 bases and J by 0 bases, with 10 bases left in between.